This TCR beta chain emerged from a study of OX40 agonist ivuxolimab in advanced cancers. Study-level information: Dose-escalation patients had hepatocellular carcinoma, melanoma, renal cell or head and neck cancer.

This clone was counted between two and nine times. Germline-derived CDR1 and CDR2 are MGHDK and SYGVNS. The CDR3 contains 17 residues. Trimming stripped 3 bases from V and 5 bases from J, with 22 bases between. Measured with immunoSEQ multiplex PCR; TCRdb has only the in-frame clones, and not every one. The sample holds 45,000 or so clones; almost 90% are singletons and the top ten take roughly 1.1%. The source is an adult with an advanced solid tumor such as melanoma, head and neck, liver or kidney cancer. Sample: CD4+ or CD8+ T cells sorted from blood, taken in a trial of the OX40 agonist ivuxolimab. This chain uses TRBV25-1 with TRBJ2-5, with D possibly TRBD2 on 7 matching bases. CDR3 sequence reads: CASSDPPGGGGVETQYF. CDR3 DNA sequence: TGTGCCAGCAGTGACCCTCCTGGGGGAGGGGGGGTGGAGACCCAGTACTTC.